One and the same sample provided the 21 T cell receptor beta chains below, sequenced in a study of shared clonotypes between healthy human individuals. Data came from immunoSEQ multiplex PCR; TCRdb stores just in-frame clones and leaves some out. The table lists roughly 2.5 million clones, over 85% of them singletons, with over 0.12% in the top ten. The material sequenced was naive CD4+ T cells sorted from blood. Subset given: CD45RA+ positively selected. Source of these receptors: a man younger than 35 in good health.

The sample holds a few counts of this clone. This specimen includes other DNA sequences encoding the same CDR3. The chain recombines TRBV7-2 with TRBJ2-7; D might be TRBD1 or TRBD2, each matching 5 bases. The V end lost 2 bases, the J end lost 5 bases, and 10 bases lay between the germline ends. The CDR3 is 13 amino acids. The germline gives CDR1 SGHTA, CDR2 FQGNSA. CDR3 loop: CASSLRGAHEQYF. The DNA of the CDR3 is TGTGCCAGCAGCTTAAGAGGGGCTCACGAGCAGTACTTC.

The chain carries TRBV7-2 and TRBJ2-3; 13 positions agree with TRBD2. The CDR3 consists of 15 residues. CDR1 and CDR2 (germline): SGHTA, FQGNSA. V shed 5 bases and J 5 bases; nucleotides not matched to a gene: 4. The CDR3 protein is CASSGLAGDQDTQYF. The CDR3 nucleotides are TGTGCCAGCAGCGGACTAGCGGGAGATCAAGATACGCAGTATTTT.

On this clone itself: Other DNA sequences in this specimen translate into the identical CDR3. V and J are TRBV5-5 and TRBJ2-3; possible D gene TRBD1, 5 bases. The CDR3 has 14 amino acids. The germline gives CDR1 SGHKS, CDR2 YYEKEE (reference sequence). V was cut by 5 bases and J by 0 bases, with 10 bases left in between. The CDR3, as DNA: TGTGCCAGCAGTTTCGACAGCAGCACAGATACGCAGTATTTT. Encoded protein: CASSFDSSTDTQYF.

V gene TRBV4-1 combines with J gene TRBJ2-7; weak D call: TRBD2 (6 bases). Germline V CDR1 and CDR2: MGHRA, YSYEKL. CDR3 length: 14 residues. V was shortened by 3 bases and J by 4 bases, with 13 bases between the two germline ends. The CDR3 loop is CASSHPTGLYEQYF. CDR3 bases: TGCGCCAGCAGCCATCCAACGGGACTTTACGAGCAGTACTTC.

On this clone itself: Additional DNA sequences in this sample encode the identical CDR3. This chain uses TRBV5-1 with TRBJ1-5, with D possibly being TRBD1 (6 bases). The CDR3 has 15 amino acids. The V gene's germline CDR1 is SGHRS and CDR2 YFSETQ. Deletions cut 0 bases from V and 1 base from J, with 8 bases between. The chain's CDR3 is CASSLETGSNQPQHF. CDR3 DNA sequence: TGCGCCAGCAGCTTGGAAACAGGGAGCAATCAGCCCCAGCATTTT.

The CDR3 DNA reads TGTGCCAGCAGCTTAATGGGACAGGGGATTGTAGAGACCCAGTACTTC. Protein product: CASSLMGQGIVETQYF. The rearrangement joins TRBV7-6 to TRBJ2-5, with TRBD1 matching over 10 bases. The CDR3 spans 16 residues. Trimming took 2 bases from V and 4 from J; bases not matched to a gene: 7. The germline V gene has CDR1 SGHVS and CDR2 FNYEAQ.

This sequence joins TRBV30 and TRBJ1-2; D perhaps matches TRBD1 (6 bases). V lost 1 base, J lost 0 bases, and 27 bases lay in between. The germline CDR1 and CDR2 sequences are GTSNPN and SVGIG (reference sequence). The CDR3 is 20 amino acids. CDR3 nucleotide sequence: TGTGCCTGGAGTGAACCCCAGGTCCCGGGACAAGTCATGACTAACTATGGCTACACCTTC. Translated: CAWSEPQVPGQVMTNYGYTF.

CDR3 loop: CASGQEVAAGELFF. The CDR3 coding sequence is TGTGCCTCTGGACAGGAGGTCGCCGCCGGGGAGCTGTTTTTT. The chain joins TRBV10-3 to TRBJ2-2; 7 bases fit TRBD1. This CDR3 is built from 14 residues. Per germline, CDR1 ENHRY and CDR2 SYGVKD. Trimming removed 11 bases from V and 6 bases from J; junction bases left unmatched: 12.

The chain uses TRBV11-2 and TRBJ2-5; 7 nucleotides agree with TRBD1. V lost 4 bases, J lost 5 bases, and 10 bases stayed unmatched. CDR1 is SGHAT, CDR2 FQNNGV, per germline. The CDR3 has 15 amino acids. For the CDR3, the DNA is TGTGCCAGCAGCTCCCAACAGGGGCCATCGGAGACCCAGTACTTC. Translation gives CASSSQQGPSETQYF.

The V and J genes are TRBV6-1 and TRBJ1-1; D possibly corresponds to TRBD1 (5 bases). The CDR3 extends over 14 amino acids. Germline V gene sequence: CDR1 MNHNS, CDR2 SASEGT. V was cut by 6 bases and J by 6 bases, with 17 bases left in between. The DNA of the CDR3 is TGTGCCAGCAGCGAGATCCCGGGGCTCGCTGAAGCTTTCTTT. It yields the protein CASSEIPGLAEAFF.

The chain has TRBV30 and TRBJ1-2; TRBD1 matches 7 bases. The CDR3 runs 11 residues. Germline loops: CDR1 GTSNPN, CDR2 SVGIG (reference sequence). V shed 2 bases, J shed 11 bases, and the junction held 5 bases outside the gene matches. The CDR3 nucleotides are TGTGCCTGGAGTTATTTGGACAGGTACACCTTC. Translated: CAWSYLDRYTF.

As DNA, the CDR3 is TGTGCCAGCAGTTTGACCTCCTATAATTCACCCCTCCACTTT. This codes for CASSLTSYNSPLHF. The chain has TRBV28 and TRBJ1-6, with D unclear. The CDR3 has 14 residues. V lost 3 bases and J 0 bases, leaving 3 bases between the germline ends. Germline assignment: CDR1 MDHEN and CDR2 SYDVKM.

The V and J genes are TRBV18 and TRBJ2-7, with 9 bases fitting TRBD1. Germline CDR1 and CDR2: KGHSH and LQKENI. V lost 4 bases and J lost 2; bases outside the gene matches: 6. CDR3 size: 15 residues. DNA for the CDR3: TGTGCCAGCTCACGGGCCGGGACAGGGACCTACGAGCAGTACTTC. Amino acids: CASSRAGTGTYEQYF.

This chain links TRBV30 with TRBJ1-2; D gene unclear. Germline V gene data show CDR1 as GTSNPN and CDR2 as SVGIG (reference sequence). The CDR3 has 14 residues. The ends were cut back, 0 bases at V and 8 bases at J, with 16 bases in the middle. The CDR3 DNA is TGTGCCTGGAGTGTAACCCCATACGAGGAGGGCTACACCTTC. Translation: CAWSVTPYEEGYTF. The full variable domain, rest sourced from reference TRBV30 and TRBJ1-2, is SQTIHQWPATLVQPVGSPLSLECTVEGTSNPNLYWYRQAAGRGLQLLFYSVGIGQISSEVPQNLSASRPQDRQFILSSKKLLLSDSGFYLCAWSVTPYEEGYTFGSGTRLTVV.

V is TRBV18 and J is TRBJ2-7; D remains ambiguous. Germline-derived CDR1 and CDR2 are KGHSH and LQKENI. The germline V and J ends were trimmed by 2 bases and 3 bases, with 11 bases remaining between them. This CDR3 has 14 amino acids. CDR3 DNA: TGTGCCAGCTCACCATACCGGAATAGCTACGAGCAGTACTTC. Protein sequence: CASSPYRNSYEQYF.

V gene TRBV5-1 combines with J gene TRBJ2-5; 10 bases are shared with TRBD1. Trimming took 4 bases from V and 3 from J; bases not matched to a gene: 3. The CDR3 has 14 amino acids. Germline CDR1 is SGHRS and CDR2 is YFSETQ. The CDR3 protein is CASSGGTGEETQYF. Here the CDR3 DNA reads TGCGCCAGCAGCGGGGGGACAGGGGAAGAGACCCAGTACTTC.

The CDR3 reads CASSEVDRNTEAFF. The CDR3 DNA is TGTGCCAGCAGTGAGGTGGACAGGAACACTGAAGCTTTCTTT. The V gene is TRBV6-1, the J gene TRBJ1-1; TRBD1 might be the D (6 bases). Germline values: CDR1 MNHNS, CDR2 SASEGT. The length of the CDR3 is 14 residues. Trimming took off 3 bases at V and 1 base at J, with 9 bases between the two ends.

This clone occurred once. The V gene is TRBV2, the J gene TRBJ2-2; TRBD2 aligns across 10 bases. This CDR3 has 16 amino acids. Unmatched junction bases numbered 5, after V lost 2 bases and J lost 5 bases. The germline CDR1 and CDR2 sequences are SNHLY and FYNNEI. In nucleotides, the CDR3 is TGTGCCAGCAGTGAAAGCAGCGGGAGGGTTACCGGGGAGCTGTTTTTT. It translates to CASSESSGRVTGELFF.

The chain is built from TRBV5-6 and TRBJ1-1; D is perhaps TRBD1 (6 bases). Germline CDR1 SGHDT, CDR2 YYEEEE. The V end was cut by 0 bases, the J end by 3 bases, with 12 bases between. The CDR3 totals 15 residues. CDR3 DNA sequence: TGTGCCAGCAGCTTGGCAGGGGAGAGGGACACTGAAGCTTTCTTT. It is translated as CASSLAGERDTEAFF.

This clone is a singleton in its sample. This sample includes further DNA sequences coding for the same CDR3. The rearrangement uses TRBV19 and TRBJ2-2; unclear D gene. The V gene's germline CDR1 is LNHDA and CDR2 SQIVND (reference sequence). The length of the CDR3 is 15 residues. With 2 bases removed from V and 0 bases from J, the gap between germline ends came to 7 bases. CDR3 sequence (DNA): TGTGCCAGTAGTATATCGGGCACGAACACCGGGGAGCTGTTTTTT. Protein: CASSISGTNTGELFF.

This chain joins TRBV18 and TRBJ2-7; 13 positions agree with TRBD2. V shed 6 bases, J shed 9 bases, and the junction held 11 bases outside the gene matches. The CDR3 spans 15 residues. CDR1 is KGHSH, CDR2 LQKENI, per germline. The CDR3 coding sequence is TGTGCCAGCTCGCTTACTAGCGGGAGGGCCAAGGTGCAGTACTTC. As protein: CASSLTSGRAKVQYF.